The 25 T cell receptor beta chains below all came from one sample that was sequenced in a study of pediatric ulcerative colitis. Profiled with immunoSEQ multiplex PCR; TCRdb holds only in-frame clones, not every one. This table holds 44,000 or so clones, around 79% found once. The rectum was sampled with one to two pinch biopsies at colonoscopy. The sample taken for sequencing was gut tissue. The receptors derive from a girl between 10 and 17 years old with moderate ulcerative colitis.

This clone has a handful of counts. Here the CDR3 reads CASSLGFNQPQHF. The CDR3 coding sequence is TGTGCCAGCAGCTTGGGCTTTAATCAGCCCCAGCATTTT. The V call is TRBV11-2, the J call TRBJ1-5; D not certain. V was trimmed by 3 bases and J by 4 bases, leaving 7 bases between them. The CDR3 totals 13 residues. The germline V gene encodes CDR1 SGHAT and CDR2 FQNNGV.

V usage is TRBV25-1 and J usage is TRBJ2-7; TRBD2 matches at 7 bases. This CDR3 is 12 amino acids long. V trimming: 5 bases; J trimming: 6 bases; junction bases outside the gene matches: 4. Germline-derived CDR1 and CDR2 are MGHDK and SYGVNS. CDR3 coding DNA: TGTGCCAGCAGTCCTGGGGGGGGCGAGCAGTACTTC. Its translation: CASSPGGGEQYF.

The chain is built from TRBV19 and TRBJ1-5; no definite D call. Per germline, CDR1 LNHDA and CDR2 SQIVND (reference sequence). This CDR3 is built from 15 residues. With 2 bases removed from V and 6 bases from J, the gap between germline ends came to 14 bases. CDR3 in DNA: TGTGCCAGTAGTATACGTAAGGGTCCGAGTCAGCCCCAGCATTTT. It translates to CASSIRKGPSQPQHF.

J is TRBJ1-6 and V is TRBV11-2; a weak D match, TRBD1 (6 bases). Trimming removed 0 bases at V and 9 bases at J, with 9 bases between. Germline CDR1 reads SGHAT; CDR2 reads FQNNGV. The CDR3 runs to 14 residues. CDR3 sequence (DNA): TGTGCCAGCAGCTTAGAACAGGGTGGTTCACCCCTCCACTTT. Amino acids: CASSLEQGGSPLHF.

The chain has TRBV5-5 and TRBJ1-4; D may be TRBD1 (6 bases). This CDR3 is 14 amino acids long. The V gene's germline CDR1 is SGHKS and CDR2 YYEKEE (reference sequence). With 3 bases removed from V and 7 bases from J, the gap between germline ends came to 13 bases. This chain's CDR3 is CASSYPGAGEKLFF. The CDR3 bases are TGTGCCAGCAGCTACCCAGGGGCGGGTGAAAAACTGTTTTTT.

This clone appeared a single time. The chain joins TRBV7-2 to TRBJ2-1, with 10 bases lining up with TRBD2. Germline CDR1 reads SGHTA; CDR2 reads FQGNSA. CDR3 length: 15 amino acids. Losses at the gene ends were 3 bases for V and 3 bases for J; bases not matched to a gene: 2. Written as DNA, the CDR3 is TGTGCCAGCAGCTTCCTAGCGGGGGACTACAATGAGCAGTTCTTC. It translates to CASSFLAGDYNEQFF. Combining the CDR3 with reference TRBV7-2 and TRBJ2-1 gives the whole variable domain GAGVSQSPSNKVTEKGKDVELRCDPISGHTALYWYRQSLGQGLEFLIYFQGNSAPDKSGLPSDRFSAERTGGSVSTLTIQRTQQEDSAVYLCASSFLAGDYNEQFFGPGTRLTVL.

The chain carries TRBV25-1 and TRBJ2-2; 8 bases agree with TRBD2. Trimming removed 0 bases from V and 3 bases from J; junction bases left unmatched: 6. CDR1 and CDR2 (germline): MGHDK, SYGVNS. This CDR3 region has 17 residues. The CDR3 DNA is TGTGCCAGCAGTGAATATGCCGGAGCGGGAGACACCGGGGAGCTGTTTTTT. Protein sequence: CASSEYAGAGDTGELFF.

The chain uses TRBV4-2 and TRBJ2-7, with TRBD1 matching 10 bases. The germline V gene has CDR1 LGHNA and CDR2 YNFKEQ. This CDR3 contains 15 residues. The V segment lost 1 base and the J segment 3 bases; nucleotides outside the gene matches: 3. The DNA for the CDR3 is TGTGCCAGCAGCCAAGGGACAGGGGGGAACTACGAGCAGTACTTC. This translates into CASSQGTGGNYEQYF.

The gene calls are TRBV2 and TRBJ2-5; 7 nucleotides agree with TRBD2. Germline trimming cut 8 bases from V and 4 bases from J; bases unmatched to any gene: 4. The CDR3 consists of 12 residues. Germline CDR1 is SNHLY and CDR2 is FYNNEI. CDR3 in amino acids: CASGGVLETQYF. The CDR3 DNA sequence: TGTGCCAGCGGGGGGGTCTTAGAGACCCAGTACTTC.

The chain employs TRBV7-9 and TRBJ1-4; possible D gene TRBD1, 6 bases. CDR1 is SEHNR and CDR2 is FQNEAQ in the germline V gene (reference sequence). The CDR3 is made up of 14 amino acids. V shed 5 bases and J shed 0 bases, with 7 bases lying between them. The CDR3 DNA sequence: TGTGCCAGCAGCCCAGGGGCAACTAATGAAAAACTGTTTTTT. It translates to CASSPGATNEKLFF. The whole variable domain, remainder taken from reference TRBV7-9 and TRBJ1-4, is DTGVSQNPRHKITKRGQNVTFRCDPISEHNRLYWYRQTLGQGPEFLTYFQNEAQLEKSRLLSDRFSAERPKGSFSTLEIQRTEQGDSAMYLCASSPGATNEKLFFGSGTQLSVL.

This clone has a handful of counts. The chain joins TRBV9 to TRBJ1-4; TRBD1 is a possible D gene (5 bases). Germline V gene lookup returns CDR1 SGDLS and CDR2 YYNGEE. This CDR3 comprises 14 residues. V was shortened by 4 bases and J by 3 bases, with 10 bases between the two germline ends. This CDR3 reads CASSPVGANEKLFF. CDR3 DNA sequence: TGTGCCAGCAGCCCAGTGGGGGCTAATGAAAAACTGTTTTTT.

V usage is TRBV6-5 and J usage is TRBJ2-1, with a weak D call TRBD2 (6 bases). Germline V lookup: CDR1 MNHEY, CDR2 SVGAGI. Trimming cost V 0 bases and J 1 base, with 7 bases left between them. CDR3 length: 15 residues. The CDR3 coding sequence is TGTGCCAGCAGTTACTCGGGGGGATCCTACAATGAGCAGTTCTTC. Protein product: CASSYSGGSYNEQFF.

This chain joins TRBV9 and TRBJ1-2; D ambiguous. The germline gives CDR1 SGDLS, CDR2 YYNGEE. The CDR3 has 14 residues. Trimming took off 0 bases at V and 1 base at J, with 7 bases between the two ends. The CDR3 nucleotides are TGTGCCAGCAGCGTAGGGACGGGTAACTATGGCTACACCTTC. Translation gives CASSVGTGNYGYTF.

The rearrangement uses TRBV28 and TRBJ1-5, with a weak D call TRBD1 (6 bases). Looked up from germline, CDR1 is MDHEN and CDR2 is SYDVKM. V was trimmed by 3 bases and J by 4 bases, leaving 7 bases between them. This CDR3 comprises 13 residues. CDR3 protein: CASSLGANQPQHF. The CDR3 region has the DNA TGTGCCAGCAGTTTGGGGGCGAATCAGCCCCAGCATTTT.

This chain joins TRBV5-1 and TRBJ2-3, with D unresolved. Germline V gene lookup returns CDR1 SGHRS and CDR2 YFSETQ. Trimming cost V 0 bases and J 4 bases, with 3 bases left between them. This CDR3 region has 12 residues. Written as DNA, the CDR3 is TGCGCCAGCAGCTTGGGGGCAGATACGCAGTATTTT. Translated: CASSLGADTQYF.

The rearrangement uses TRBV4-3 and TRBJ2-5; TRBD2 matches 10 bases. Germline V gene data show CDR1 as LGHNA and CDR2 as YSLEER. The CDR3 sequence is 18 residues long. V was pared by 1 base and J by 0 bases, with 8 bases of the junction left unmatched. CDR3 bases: TGCGCCAGCAGCCAAGTTATATCTAGCGGGGGTTACCAAGAGACCCAGTACTTC. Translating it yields CASSQVISSGGYQETQYF.

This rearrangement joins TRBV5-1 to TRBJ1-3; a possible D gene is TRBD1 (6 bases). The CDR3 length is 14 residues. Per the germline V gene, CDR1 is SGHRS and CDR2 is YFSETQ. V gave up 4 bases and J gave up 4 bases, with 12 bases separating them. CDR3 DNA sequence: TGCGCCAGCAGCACTTCAGGACAGGGAAACACCATATATTTT. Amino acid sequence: CASSTSGQGNTIYF.

The CDR3 sequence is CAISGEVQAQPQYF. The CDR3 DNA reads as TGTGCCATCAGTGGTGAGGTCCAGGCCCAACCTCAGTACTTC. The chain couples TRBV10-3 to TRBJ2-7; D unresolved. V lost 4 bases and J lost 10, with 20 bases in between. CDR3 length equals 14 residues. CDR1 and CDR2 (germline): ENHRY, SYGVKD.

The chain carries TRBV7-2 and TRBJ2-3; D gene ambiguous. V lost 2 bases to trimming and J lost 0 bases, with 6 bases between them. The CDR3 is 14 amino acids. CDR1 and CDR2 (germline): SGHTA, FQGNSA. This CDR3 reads CASSLTASTDTQYF. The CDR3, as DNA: TGTGCCAGCAGCTTAACAGCTAGCACAGATACGCAGTATTTT.

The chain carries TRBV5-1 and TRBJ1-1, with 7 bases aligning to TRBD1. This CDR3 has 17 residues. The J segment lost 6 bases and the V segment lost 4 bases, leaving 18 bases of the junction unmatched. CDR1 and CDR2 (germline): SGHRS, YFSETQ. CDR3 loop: CASSQLTGFLVWAEAFF. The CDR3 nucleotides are TGCGCCAGCAGCCAGTTGACAGGGTTTTTAGTTTGGGCTGAAGCTTTCTTT.

CDR3 nucleotide sequence: TGTGCCAGCAGACACGGCGGGGGGATCTTGCATGAGCAGTTCTTC. Protein: CASRHGGGILHEQFF. The rearrangement uses TRBV7-2 and TRBJ2-1, with 8 bases fitting TRBD2. Germline trimming cut 6 bases from V and 8 bases from J; bases unmatched to any gene: 12. CDR3 length: 15 residues. Germline assignment: CDR1 SGHTA and CDR2 FQGNSA.

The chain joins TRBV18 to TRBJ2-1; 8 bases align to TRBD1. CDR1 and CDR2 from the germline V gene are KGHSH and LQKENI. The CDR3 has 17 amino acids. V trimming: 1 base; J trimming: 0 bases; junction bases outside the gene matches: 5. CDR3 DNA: TGTGCCAGCTCACCACGGGCCACAGGGGGCTCCTACAATGAGCAGTTCTTC. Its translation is CASSPRATGGSYNEQFF.

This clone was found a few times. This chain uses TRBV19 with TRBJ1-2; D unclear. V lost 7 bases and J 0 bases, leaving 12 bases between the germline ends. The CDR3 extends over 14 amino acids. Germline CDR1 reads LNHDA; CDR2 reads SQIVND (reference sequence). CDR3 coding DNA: TGTGCCAGTATCTCTGGCAGCGCTAACTATGGCTACACCTTC. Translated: CASISGSANYGYTF.

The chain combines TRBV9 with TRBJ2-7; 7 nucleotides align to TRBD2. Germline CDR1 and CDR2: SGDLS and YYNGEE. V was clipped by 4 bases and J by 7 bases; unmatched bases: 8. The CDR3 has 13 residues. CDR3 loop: CASSPRVAGEQYF. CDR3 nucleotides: TGTGCCAGCAGCCCAAGGGTAGCGGGTGAGCAGTACTTC.

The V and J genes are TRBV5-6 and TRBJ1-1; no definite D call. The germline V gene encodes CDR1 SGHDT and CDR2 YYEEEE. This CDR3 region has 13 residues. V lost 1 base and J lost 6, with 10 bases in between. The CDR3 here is CASSLWSWAEAFF. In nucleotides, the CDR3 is TGTGCCAGCAGCTTGTGGTCGTGGGCTGAAGCTTTCTTT.